These 8 T cell receptor beta chains were all obtained from the same sample, sequenced in a study of tumor-infiltrating lymphocytes in primary liver carcinoma. Without any cell sorting, roughly 20-33 mg of bulk tissue yielded co-extracted RNA and DNA. TCR beta cDNA was prepared out of 500 ng total RNA by means of a constant-region primer. Investigators got TCR beta libraries out of three nested multiplex PCR rounds, done with slightly modified ARM-PCR. TRBV1-TRBV30 forward and Cbeta reverse primers drove the first two roughly 10-cycle rounds. Via MiXCR, TCRdb re-called the multiplex PCR reads, giving one row per CDR3 protein. The data contain tens of thousands of distinct CDR3 sequences, around 66% of them singletons. Material for sequencing was liver tumor tissue from sampling region 2. Noted subset: tumor region T2, inferior pole. All receptors derive from a man aged 35 to 55 with primary liver carcinoma and hepatitis B virus infection.

Note on this clonotype: The junction and the germline gene differ at one end; a read error may be behind it. V and J are TRBV7-8 and TRBJ1-4; D gene uncertain. CDR1 is SGHVS and CDR2 is FQNEAQ in the germline V gene. The CDR3 covers 14 residues. The CDR3 DNA reads TGTGCCATCAGCTCCTACGGAGTGGGAGAAAAGCTGTTTTTT. Amino acid sequence: CAISSYGVGEKLFF.

For this clonotype: At one boundary the junction diverges from the germline segment, which might be a read error. The CDR3 spells CASSSYGLAGEQATQYF. The CDR3 region has the DNA TGCGCAAGCAGCTCCTACGGTCTAGCGGGAGAGCAAGCGACCCAGTACTTC. This chain joins TRBV5-1 and TRBJ2-5; TRBD2 agrees at 10 bases. CDR1 and CDR2 from the germline V gene are SGHRS and YFSETQ. CDR3 length: 17 amino acids. Together with reference TRBV5-1 and TRBJ2-5, the CDR3 gives the full variable domain: KAGVTQTPRYLIKTRGQQVTLSCSPISGHRSVSWYQQTPGQGLQFLFEYFSETQRNKGNFPGRFSGRQFSNSRSEMNVSTLELGDSALYLCASSSYGLAGEQATQYFGPGTRLLVL.

As to this clonotype: No conserved phenylalanine or tryptophan ends this CDR3, so it is likely a read error. J is TRBJ2-7 and V is TRBV29-1; D is ambiguous. V was shortened by 2 bases and J by 4 bases, with 9 bases between the two germline ends. The length of the CDR3 is 12 residues. Germline CDR1 reads SQVTM; CDR2 reads ANQGSEA. The CDR3 loop reads CSVESADYEQYY. CDR3 DNA sequence: TGCAGCGTTGAATCCGCAGATTACGAGCAGTACTAC.

This rearrangement joins TRBV12-3 or TRBV12-4 to TRBJ2-2; 9 bases align to TRBD1. The CDR3 is 16 residues long. Trimming cost V 6 bases and J 7 bases; bases outside gene matches: 12. The CDR3 DNA follows: TGTGCCAGCAGCCTCGGGACAGGGAGGTTACTCGGGGAGCTGTTTTTT. Its translation is CASSLGTGRLLGELFF.

As for this clonotype: The junction departs from the called germline gene at one end, perhaps through a read error. The chain has TRBV5-1 and TRBJ2-5; 10 bases are shared with TRBD2. This CDR3 spans 17 amino acids. Germline V gene sequence: CDR1 SGHRS, CDR2 YFSETQ. The CDR3 nucleotides are TGCGCTAGCAGCTCCTACGATCTAGCGGGAGAGCAAGAGACCCAGTACTTC. Translating it yields CASSSYDLAGEQETQYF.

This clonotype was found many times. V is TRBV6-1 and J is TRBJ2-3; D may be TRBD1 (5 bases). Germline V gene sequence: CDR1 MNHNS, CDR2 SASEGT. Trimming took 5 bases from V and 6 from J, leaving 18 bases between them. The CDR3 contains 15 residues. For the CDR3, the DNA is TGTGCCAGCAGTTCCAGAGGTACTGGGGCCGATACGCAGTATTTT. Protein sequence: CASSSRGTGADTQYF.

The sample holds a few counts of this clonotype. The chain links TRBV2 to TRBJ1-6, with D maybe TRBD1 (6 bases). Trimming removed 3 bases at V and 12 bases at J, with 15 bases between. Germline CDR1 reads SNHLY; CDR2 reads FYNNEI. This CDR3 comprises 14 residues. DNA for the CDR3: TGTGCCAGCAGTGACAGGGGAAAAAGCTTACCCCTCCACTTT. This encodes CASSDRGKSLPLHF.

The count of this clonotype is one. At one boundary the junction diverges from the germline segment, which might be a read error. The chain carries TRBV7-8 and TRBJ2-2; D uncertain. CDR3 length: 12 residues. Germline V lookup: CDR1 SGHVS, CDR2 FQNEAQ. The CDR3 loop reads CAGSLYSWELFF. The CDR3 DNA sequence: TGTGCCGGCAGCTTGTACAGCTGGGAGCTGTTTTTT.